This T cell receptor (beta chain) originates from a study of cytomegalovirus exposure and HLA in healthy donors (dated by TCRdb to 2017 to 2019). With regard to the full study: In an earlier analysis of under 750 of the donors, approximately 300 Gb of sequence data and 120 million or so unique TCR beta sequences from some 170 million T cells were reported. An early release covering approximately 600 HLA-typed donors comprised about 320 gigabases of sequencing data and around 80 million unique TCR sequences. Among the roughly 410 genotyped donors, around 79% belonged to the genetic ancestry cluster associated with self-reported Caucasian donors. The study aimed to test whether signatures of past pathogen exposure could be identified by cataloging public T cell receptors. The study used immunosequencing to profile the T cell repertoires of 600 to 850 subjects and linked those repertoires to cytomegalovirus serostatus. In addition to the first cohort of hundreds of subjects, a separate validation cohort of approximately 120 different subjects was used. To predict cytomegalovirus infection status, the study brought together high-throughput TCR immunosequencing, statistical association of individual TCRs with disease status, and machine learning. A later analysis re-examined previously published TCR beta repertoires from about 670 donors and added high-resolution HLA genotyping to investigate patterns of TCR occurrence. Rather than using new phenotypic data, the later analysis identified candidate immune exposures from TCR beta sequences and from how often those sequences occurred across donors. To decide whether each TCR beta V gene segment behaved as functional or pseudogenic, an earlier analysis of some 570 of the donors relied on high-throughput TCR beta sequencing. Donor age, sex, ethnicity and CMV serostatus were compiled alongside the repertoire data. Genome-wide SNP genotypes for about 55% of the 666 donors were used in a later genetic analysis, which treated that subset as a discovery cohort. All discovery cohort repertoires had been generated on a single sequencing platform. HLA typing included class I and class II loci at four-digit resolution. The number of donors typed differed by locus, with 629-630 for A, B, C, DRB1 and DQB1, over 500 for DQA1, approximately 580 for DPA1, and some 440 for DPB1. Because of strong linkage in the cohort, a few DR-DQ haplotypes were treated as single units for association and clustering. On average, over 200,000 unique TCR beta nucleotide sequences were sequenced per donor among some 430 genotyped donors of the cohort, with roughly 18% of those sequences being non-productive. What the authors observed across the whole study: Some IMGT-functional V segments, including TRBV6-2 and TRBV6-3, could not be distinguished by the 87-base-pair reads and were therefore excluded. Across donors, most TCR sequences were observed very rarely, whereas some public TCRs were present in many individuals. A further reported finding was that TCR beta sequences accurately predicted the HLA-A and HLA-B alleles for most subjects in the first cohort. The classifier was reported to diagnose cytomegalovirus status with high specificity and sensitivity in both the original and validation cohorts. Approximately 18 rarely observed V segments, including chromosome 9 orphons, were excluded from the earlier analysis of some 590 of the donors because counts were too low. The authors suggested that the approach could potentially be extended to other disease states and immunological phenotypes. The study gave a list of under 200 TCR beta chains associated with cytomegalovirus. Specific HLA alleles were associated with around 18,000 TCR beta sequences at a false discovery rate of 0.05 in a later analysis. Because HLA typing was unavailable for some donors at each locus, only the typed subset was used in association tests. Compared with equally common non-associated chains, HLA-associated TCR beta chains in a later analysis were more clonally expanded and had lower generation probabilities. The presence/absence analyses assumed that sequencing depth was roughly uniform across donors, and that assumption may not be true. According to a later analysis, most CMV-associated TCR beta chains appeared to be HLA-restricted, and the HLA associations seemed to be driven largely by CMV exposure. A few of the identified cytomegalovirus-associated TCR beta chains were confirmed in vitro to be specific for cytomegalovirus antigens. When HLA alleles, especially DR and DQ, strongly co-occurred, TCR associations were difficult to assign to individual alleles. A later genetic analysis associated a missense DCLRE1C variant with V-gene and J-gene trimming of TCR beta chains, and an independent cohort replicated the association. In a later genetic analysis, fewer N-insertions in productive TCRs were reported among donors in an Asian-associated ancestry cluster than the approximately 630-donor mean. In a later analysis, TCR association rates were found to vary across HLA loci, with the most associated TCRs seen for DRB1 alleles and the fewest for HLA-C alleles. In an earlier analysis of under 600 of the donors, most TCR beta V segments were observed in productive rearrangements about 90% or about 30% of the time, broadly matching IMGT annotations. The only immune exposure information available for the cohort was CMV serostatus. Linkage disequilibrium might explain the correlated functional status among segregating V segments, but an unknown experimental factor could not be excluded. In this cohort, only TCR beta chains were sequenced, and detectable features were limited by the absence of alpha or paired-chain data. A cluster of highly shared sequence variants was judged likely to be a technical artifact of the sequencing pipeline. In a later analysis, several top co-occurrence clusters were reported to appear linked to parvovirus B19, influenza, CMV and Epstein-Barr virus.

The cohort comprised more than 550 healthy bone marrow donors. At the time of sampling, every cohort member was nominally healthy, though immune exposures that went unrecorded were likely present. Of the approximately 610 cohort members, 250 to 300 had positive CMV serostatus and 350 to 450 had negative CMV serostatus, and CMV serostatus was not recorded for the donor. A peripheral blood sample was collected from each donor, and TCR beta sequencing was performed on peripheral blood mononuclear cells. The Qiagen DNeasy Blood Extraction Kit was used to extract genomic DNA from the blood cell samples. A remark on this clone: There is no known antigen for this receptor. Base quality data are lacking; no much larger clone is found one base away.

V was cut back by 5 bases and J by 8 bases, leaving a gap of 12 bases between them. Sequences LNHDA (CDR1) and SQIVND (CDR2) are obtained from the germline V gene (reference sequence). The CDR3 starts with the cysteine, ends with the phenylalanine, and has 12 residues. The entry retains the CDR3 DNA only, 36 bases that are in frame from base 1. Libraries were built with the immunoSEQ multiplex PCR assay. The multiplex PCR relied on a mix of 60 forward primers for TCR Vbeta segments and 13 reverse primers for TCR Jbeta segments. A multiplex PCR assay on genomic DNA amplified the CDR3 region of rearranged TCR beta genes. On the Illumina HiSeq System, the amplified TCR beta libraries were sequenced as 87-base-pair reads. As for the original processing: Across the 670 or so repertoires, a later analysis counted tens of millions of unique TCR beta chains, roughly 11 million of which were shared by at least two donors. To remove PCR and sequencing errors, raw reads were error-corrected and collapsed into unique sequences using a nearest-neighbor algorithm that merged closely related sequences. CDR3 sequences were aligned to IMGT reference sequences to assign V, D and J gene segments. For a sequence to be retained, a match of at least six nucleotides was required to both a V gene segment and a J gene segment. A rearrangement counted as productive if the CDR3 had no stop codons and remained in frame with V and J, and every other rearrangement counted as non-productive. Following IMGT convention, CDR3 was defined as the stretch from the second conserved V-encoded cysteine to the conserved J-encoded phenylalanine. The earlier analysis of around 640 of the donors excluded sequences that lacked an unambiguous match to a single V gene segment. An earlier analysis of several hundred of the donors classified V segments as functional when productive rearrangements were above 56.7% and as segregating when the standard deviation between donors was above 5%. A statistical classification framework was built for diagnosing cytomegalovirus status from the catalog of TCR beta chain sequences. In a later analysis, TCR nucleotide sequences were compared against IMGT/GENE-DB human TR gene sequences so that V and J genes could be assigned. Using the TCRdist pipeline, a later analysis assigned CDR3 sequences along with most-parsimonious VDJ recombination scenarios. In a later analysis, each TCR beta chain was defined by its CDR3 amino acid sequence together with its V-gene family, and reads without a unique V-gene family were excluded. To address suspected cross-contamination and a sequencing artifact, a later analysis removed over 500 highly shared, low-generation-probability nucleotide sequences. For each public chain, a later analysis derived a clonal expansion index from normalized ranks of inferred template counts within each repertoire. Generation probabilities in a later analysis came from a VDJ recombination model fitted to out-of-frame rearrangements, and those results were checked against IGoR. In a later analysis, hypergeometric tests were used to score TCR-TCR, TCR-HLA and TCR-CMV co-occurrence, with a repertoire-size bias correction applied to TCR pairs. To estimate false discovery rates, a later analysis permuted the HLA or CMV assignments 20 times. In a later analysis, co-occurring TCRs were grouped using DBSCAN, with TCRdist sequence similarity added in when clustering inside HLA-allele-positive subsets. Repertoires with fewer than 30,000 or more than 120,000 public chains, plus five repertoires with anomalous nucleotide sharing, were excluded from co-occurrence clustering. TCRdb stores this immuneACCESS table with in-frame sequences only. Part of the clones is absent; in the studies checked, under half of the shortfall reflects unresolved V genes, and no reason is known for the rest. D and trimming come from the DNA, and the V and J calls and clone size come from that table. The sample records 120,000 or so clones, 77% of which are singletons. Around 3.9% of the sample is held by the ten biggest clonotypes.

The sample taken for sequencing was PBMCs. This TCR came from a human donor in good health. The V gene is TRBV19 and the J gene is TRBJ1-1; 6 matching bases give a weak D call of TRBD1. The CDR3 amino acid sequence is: CASSPRTAEAFF. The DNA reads TGTGCCAGTAGTCCTCGGACAGCAGAAGCTTTCTTT. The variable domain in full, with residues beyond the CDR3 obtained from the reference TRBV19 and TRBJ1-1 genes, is DGGITQSPKYLFRKEGQNVTLSCEQNLNHDAMYWYRQDPGQGLRLIYYSQIVNDFQKGDIAEGYSVSREKKESFPLTVTSAQKNPTAFYLCASSPRTAEAFFGQGTRLTVV.